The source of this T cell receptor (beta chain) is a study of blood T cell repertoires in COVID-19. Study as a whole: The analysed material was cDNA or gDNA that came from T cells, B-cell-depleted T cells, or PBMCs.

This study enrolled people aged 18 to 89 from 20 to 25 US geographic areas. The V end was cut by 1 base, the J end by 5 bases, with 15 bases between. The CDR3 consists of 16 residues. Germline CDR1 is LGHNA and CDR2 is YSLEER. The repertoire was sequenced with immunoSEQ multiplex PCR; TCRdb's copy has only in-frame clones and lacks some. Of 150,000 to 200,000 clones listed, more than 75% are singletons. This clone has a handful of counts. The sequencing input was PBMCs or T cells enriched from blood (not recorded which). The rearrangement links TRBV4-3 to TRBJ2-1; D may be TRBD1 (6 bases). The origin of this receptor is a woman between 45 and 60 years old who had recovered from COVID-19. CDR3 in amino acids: CASSQAPGVPNNEQFF. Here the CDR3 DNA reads TGCGCCAGCAGCCAAGCCCCAGGGGTTCCTAACAATGAGCAGTTCTTC.